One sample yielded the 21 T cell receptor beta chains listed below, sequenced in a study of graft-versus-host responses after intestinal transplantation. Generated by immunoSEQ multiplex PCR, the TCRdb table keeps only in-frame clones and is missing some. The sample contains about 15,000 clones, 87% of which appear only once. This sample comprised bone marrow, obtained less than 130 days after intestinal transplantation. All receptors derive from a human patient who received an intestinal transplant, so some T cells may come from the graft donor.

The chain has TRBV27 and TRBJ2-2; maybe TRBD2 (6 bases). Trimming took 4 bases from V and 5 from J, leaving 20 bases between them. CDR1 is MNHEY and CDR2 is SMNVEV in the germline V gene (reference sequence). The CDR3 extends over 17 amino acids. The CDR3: CASSSRLRRVETGELFF. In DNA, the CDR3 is TGTGCCAGCAGTTCACGTCTAAGGAGGGTCGAGACCGGGGAGCTGTTTTTT.

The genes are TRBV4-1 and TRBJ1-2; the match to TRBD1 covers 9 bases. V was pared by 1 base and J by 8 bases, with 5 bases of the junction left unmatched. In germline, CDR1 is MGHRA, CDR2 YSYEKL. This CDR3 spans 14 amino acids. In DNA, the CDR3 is TGCGCCAGCAGCCAAGGGGGGACAGGGCGAGGCTACACCTTC. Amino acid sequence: CASSQGGTGRGYTF.

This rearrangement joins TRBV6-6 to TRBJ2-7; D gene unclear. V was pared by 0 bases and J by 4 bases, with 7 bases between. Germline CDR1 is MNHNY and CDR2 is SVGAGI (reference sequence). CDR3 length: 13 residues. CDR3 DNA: TGTGCCAGCAGTTACTCCCTCGGATACGAGCAGTACTTC. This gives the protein CASSYSLGYEQYF.

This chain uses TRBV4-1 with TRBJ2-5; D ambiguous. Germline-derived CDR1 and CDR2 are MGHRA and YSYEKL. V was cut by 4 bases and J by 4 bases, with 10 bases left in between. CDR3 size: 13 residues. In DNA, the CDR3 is TGCGCCAGCAGCCCCGGACGCGGAGAGACCCAGTACTTC. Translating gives CASSPGRGETQYF.

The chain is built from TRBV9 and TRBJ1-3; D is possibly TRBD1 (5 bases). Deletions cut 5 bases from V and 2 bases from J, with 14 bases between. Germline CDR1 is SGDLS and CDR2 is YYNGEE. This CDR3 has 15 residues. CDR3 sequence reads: CASSREEGTGNTIYF. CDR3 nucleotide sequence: TGTGCCAGCAGTCGCGAGGAGGGGACTGGAAACACCATATATTTT.

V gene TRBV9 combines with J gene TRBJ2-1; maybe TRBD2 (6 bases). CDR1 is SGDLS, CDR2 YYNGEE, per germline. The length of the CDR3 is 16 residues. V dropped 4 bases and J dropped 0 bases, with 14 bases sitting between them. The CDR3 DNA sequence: TGTGCCAGCAGCCCCCCGAGCGGGCGCTCCTACAATGAGCAGTTCTTC. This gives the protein CASSPPSGRSYNEQFF.

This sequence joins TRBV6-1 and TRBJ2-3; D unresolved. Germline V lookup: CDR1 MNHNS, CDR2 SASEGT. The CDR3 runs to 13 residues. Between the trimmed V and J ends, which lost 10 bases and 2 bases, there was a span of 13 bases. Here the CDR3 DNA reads TGTGCCACCCTACGGCAGCCCACAGATACGCAGTATTTT. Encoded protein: CATLRQPTDTQYF.

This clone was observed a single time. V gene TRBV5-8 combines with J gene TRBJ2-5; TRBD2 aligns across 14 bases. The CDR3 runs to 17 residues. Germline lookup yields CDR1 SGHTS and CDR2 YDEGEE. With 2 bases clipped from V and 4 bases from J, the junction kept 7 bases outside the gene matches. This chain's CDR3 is CASSFPGLAGVRETQYF. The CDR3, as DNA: TGTGCCAGCAGCTTCCCGGGACTAGCGGGAGTACGAGAGACCCAGTACTTC.

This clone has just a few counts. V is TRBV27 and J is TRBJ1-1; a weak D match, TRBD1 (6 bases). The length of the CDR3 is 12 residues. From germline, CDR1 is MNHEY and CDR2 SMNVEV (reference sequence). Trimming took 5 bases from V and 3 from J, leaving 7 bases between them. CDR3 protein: CASSTGYTEAFF. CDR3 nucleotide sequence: TGTGCCAGCAGTACAGGGTACACTGAAGCTTTCTTT.

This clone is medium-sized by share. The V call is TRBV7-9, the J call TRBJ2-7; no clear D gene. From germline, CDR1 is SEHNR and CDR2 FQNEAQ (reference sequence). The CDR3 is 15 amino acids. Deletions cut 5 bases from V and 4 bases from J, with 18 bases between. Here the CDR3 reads CASSPGWGSTYEQYF. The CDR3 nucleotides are TGTGCCAGCAGCCCCGGGTGGGGTTCCACGTACGAGCAGTACTTC.

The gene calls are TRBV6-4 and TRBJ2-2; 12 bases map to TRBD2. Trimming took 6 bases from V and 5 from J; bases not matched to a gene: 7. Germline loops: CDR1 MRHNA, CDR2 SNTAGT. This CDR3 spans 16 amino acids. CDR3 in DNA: TGTGCCAGCAGCCGACTAGCGGGAGAGCGAACCGGGGAGCTGTTTTTT. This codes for CASSRLAGERTGELFF.

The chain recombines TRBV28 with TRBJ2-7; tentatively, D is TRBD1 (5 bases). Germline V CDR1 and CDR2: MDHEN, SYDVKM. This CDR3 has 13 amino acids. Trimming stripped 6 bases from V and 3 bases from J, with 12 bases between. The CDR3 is CASRTRALYEQYF. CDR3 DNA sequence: TGTGCCAGCAGGACCAGGGCCCTCTACGAGCAGTACTTC.

The CDR3 spells CASSLGGFADGYTF. CDR3 nucleotides: TGCGCCAGCAGCTTAGGGGGGTTCGCGGATGGCTACACCTTC. The rearrangement links TRBV5-1 to TRBJ1-2; the D gene is possibly TRBD1 (6 bases). The germline V and J ends were trimmed by 2 bases and 6 bases, with 14 bases remaining between them. This CDR3 has 14 residues. CDR1 is SGHRS, CDR2 YFSETQ, per germline.

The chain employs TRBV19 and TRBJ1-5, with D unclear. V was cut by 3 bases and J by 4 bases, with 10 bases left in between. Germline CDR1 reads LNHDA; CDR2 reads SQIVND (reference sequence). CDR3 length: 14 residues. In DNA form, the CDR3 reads TGTGCCAGTAGTATCTCCCGAGGGAATCAGCCCCAGCATTTT. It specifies CASSISRGNQPQHF.

The CDR3 coding sequence is TGTGCCAGTAGCCTTTCCAGGGGGGATCAGCCCCAGCATTTT. As protein: CASSLSRGDQPQHF. The J gene is TRBJ1-5, the V gene TRBV19; 7 bases match TRBD1. There are 14 residues in the CDR3. Germline trimming cut 6 bases from V and 5 bases from J; bases unmatched to any gene: 7. Germline CDR1 reads LNHDA; CDR2 reads SQIVND (reference sequence).

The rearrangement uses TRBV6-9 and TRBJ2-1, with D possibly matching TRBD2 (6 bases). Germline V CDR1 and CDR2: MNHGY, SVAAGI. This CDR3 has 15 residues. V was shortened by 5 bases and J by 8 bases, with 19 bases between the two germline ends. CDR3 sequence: CASSPSVAAGDEQFF. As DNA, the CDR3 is TGTGCCAGCAGTCCCTCCGTAGCGGCCGGCGATGAGCAGTTCTTC.

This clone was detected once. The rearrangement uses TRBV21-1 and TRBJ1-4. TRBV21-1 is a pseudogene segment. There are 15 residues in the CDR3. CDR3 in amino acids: CASSKAGREGEKLFF. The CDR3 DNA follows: TGTGCCAGCAGCAAAGCGGGAAGGGAGGGTGAAAAACTGTTTTTT.

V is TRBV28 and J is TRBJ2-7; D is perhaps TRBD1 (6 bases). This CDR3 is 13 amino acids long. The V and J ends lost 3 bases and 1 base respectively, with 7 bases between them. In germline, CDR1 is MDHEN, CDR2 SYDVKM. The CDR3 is CASSLDSSYEQYF. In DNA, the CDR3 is TGTGCCAGCAGTTTGGACAGTTCCTACGAGCAGTACTTC.

The CDR3 DNA is TGTGCCAGCAGGAGGTCGGGGACTGCCTACTACTACGAGCAGTACTTC. Translation: CASRRSGTAYYYEQYF. The chain carries TRBV27 and TRBJ2-7, with D possibly matching TRBD2 (6 bases). Germline V gives CDR1 MNHEY, CDR2 SMNVEV (reference sequence). The CDR3 totals 16 residues. Trimming took 6 bases from V and 3 from J, leaving 21 bases between them.

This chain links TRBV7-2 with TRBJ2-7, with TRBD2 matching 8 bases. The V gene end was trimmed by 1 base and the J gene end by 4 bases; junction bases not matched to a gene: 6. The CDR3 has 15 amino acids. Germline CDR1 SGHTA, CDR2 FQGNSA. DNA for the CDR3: TGTGCCAGCAGCTTAGAGAGCGGGAGTGAGTACGAGCAGTACTTC. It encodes CASSLESGSEYEQYF.

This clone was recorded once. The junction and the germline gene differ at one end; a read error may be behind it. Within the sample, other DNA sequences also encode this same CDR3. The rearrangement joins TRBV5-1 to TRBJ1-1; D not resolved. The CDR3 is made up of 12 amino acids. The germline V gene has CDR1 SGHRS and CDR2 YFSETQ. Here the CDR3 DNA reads TGTGCCAGCAGCCTTCGGGGTACTGAAGCTTTCTTT. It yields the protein CASSLRGTEAFF.